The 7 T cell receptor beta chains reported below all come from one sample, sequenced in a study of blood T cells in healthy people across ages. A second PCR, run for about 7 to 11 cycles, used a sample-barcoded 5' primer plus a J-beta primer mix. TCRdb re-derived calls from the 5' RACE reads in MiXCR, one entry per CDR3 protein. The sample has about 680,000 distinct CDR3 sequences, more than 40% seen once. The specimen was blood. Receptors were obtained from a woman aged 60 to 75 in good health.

The CDR3 nucleotides are TGTGCCACCAGCAGAACTAGTGGTTTTGAGCAGTTCTTC. Residues: CATSRTSGFEQFF. The chain joins TRBV15 to TRBJ2-1; TRBD2 might be the D (5 bases). CDR1 is LNHNV and CDR2 is YYDKDF in the germline V gene (reference sequence). Trimming removed 2 bases from V and 9 bases from J, with 11 bases in between. This CDR3 contains 13 residues.

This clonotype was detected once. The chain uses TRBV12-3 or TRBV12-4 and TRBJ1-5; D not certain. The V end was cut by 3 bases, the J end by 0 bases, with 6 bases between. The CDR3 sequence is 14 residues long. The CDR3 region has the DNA TGTGCCAGCAGTTTTCTGTTTAGCAATCAGCCCCAGCATTTT. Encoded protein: CASSFLFSNQPQHF.

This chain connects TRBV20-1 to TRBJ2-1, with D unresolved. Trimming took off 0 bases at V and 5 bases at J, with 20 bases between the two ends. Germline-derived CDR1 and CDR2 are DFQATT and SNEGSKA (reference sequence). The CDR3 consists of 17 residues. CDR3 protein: CSARDPSNGATDNEQFF. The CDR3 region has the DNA TGCAGTGCTAGAGATCCGTCGAATGGAGCAACTGACAATGAGCAGTTCTTC.

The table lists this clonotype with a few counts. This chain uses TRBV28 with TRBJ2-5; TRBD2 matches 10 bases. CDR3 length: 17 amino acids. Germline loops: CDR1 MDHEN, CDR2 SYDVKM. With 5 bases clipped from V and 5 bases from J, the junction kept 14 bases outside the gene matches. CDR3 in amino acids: CASSHRLAGRRGETQYF. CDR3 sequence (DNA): TGTGCCAGCAGTCACCGACTAGCGGGCAGACGGGGTGAGACCCAGTACTTC.

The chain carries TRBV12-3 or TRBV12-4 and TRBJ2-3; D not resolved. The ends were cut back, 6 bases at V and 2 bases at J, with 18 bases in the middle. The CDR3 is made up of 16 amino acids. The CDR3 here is CASSAKRIVYTDTQYF. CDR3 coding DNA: TGTGCCAGCAGCGCAAAACGGATAGTCTACACAGATACGCAGTATTTT.

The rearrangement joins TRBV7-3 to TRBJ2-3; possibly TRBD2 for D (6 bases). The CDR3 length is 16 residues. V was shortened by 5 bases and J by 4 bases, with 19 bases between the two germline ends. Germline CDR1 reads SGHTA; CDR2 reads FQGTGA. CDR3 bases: TGTGCCAGCAGCGCGACGGCCGGAGGGATGTCAGATACGCAGTATTTT. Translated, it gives CASSATAGGMSDTQYF.

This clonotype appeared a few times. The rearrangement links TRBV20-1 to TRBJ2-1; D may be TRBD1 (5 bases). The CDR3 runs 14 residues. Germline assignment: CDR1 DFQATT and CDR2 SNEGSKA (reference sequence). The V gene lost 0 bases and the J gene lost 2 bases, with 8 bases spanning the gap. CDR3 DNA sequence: TGCAGTGCTAGAGAAGGGGATACCTACAATGAGCAGTTCTTC. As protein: CSAREGDTYNEQFF.